A single sample is the source of the 10 T cell receptor beta chains below, sequenced in a study of shared clonotypes between healthy human individuals. Here immunoSEQ multiplex PCR was the method, and the copy in TCRdb shows in-frame clones only, minus some. This sample has approximately 1.5 million clones, with around 98% found just once. The material sequenced was naive CD4+ T cells sorted from blood. As to subset: CD45RA+ positively selected. The origin of the receptors is a man aged 30 to 45 in good health.

This clone was counted a single time. This chain's CDR3 is CASSSSGLYGYTF. CDR3 in DNA: TGTGCCAGCAGTTCCTCGGGGCTTTATGGCTACACCTTC. V usage is TRBV28 and J usage is TRBJ1-2; maybe TRBD1 (5 bases). This CDR3 is 13 amino acids long. Per germline, CDR1 MDHEN and CDR2 SYDVKM. Trimming shortened V by 4 bases and J by 5 bases, and 11 bases separated the two germline ends.

V gene TRBV7-2 combines with J gene TRBJ2-1, with unresolved D. Germline V gene lookup returns CDR1 SGHTA and CDR2 FQGNSA. Trimming took 1 base from V and 3 from J, leaving 10 bases between them. This CDR3 has 15 residues. The chain's CDR3 is CASSLVRSSYNEQFF. The CDR3 DNA reads TGTGCCAGCAGCTTAGTTAGGTCCAGCTACAATGAGCAGTTCTTC.

In this sample, this clone turned up once. This chain links TRBV14 with TRBJ2-7; the D call may be TRBD1 or TRBD2 (5 bases each). The CDR3 contains 14 residues. V shed 0 bases and J shed 6 bases, with 12 bases lying between them. Per the germline V gene, CDR1 is SGHDN and CDR2 is FVKESK. The CDR3 loop reads CASSQEVGGGEQYF. DNA of the CDR3: TGTGCCAGCAGCCAAGAGGTTGGTGGGGGCGAGCAGTACTTC. The whole variable domain, filled in from reference TRBV14 and TRBJ2-7, reads EAGVTQFPSHSVIEKGQTVTLRCDPISGHDNLYWYRRVMGKEIKFLLHFVKESKQDESGMPNNRFLAERTGGTYSTLKVQPAELEDSGVYFCASSQEVGGGEQYFGPGTRLTVT.

This chain links TRBV6-1 with TRBJ1-3, with TRBD1 matching 7 bases. CDR1 is MNHNS, CDR2 SASEGT, per germline. Trimming at V came to 11 bases and at J to 0 bases, leaving 4 bases not matched to a gene. The CDR3 consists of 13 residues. The CDR3 region is CAGQVSSGNTIYF. As DNA, the CDR3 is TGTGCCGGACAGGTTTCCTCTGGAAACACCATATATTTT.

This chain connects TRBV5-1 to TRBJ2-7; D might be TRBD1 (5 bases). Per the germline V gene, CDR1 is SGHRS and CDR2 is YFSETQ. The ends were cut back, 1 base at V and 5 bases at J, with 16 bases in the middle. The CDR3 is 15 amino acids. This CDR3 reads CASSLFGAVSHEQYF. The CDR3 DNA follows: TGCGCCAGCAGCTTGTTTGGGGCAGTGTCCCACGAGCAGTACTTC.

Concerning this clone: At one boundary the junction diverges from the germline segment, which might be a read error. The chain links TRBV7-7 to TRBJ2-1; 8 bases map to TRBD2. The CDR3 covers 15 residues. Germline CDR1 is SSHAT and CDR2 is FNYEAQ (reference sequence). DNA of the CDR3: TGTGCTAGCAGCCCGCGGGAGGACGCCTACAATGAGCAGTTCTTC. The encoded protein is CASSPREDAYNEQFF. The complete variable domain, with remaining parts taken from reference TRBV7-7 and TRBJ2-1, reads GAGVSQSPRYKVTKRGQDVTLRCDPISSHATLYWYQQALGQGPEFLTYFNYEAQPDKSGLPSDRFSAERPEGSISTLTIQRTEQRDSAMYRCASSPREDAYNEQFFGPGTRLTVL.

The gene calls are TRBV6-1 and TRBJ1-1, with D unresolved. From germline, CDR1 is MNHNS and CDR2 SASEGT. The length of the CDR3 is 14 residues. Trimming stripped 0 bases from V and 1 base from J, with 6 bases between. For the CDR3, the DNA is TGTGCCAGCAGTGAAGCGCAAGGGAACACTGAAGCTTTCTTT. This gives the protein CASSEAQGNTEAFF.

This chain joins TRBV2 and TRBJ1-5, with D uncertain. Germline values: CDR1 SNHLY, CDR2 FYNNEI. V shed 2 bases and J shed 0 bases, with 8 bases lying between them. The CDR3 sequence is 15 residues long. CDR3 nucleotide sequence: TGTGCCAGCAGTGAATTGAGTCATAGCAATCAGCCCCAGCATTTT. Translated, it gives CASSELSHSNQPQHF.

V gene TRBV5-1 combines with J gene TRBJ2-3; no clear D gene. V lost 0 bases to trimming and J lost 6 bases, with 14 bases between them. CDR1 is SGHRS, CDR2 YFSETQ, per germline. CDR3 length: 15 amino acids. The CDR3 sequence is CASSLVGSHGDTQYF. The DNA for the CDR3 is TGCGCCAGCAGCTTGGTTGGGTCTCATGGGGATACGCAGTATTTT.

The CDR3 DNA follows: TGTGCCACCAGCAGCTACACAGGGGGCAATCAGCCCCAGCATTTT. This sequence encodes CATSSYTGGNQPQHF. The chain is built from TRBV15 and TRBJ1-5; 7 positions match TRBD1. CDR1 LNHNV and CDR2 YYDKDF come from the germline V gene (reference sequence). V shed 3 bases, J shed 2 bases, and the junction held 4 bases outside the gene matches. This CDR3 has 15 amino acids.